This T cell receptor (beta chain) comes out of a study of blood T cell repertoires in COVID-19. Study at large: The samples span acute and convalescent COVID-19 from the United States, Italy and Spain. The analysed material was cDNA or gDNA that came from T cells, B-cell-depleted T cells, or PBMCs.

V dropped 5 bases and J dropped 0; count of bases not matched to a gene: 4. The germline V gene encodes CDR1 LNHDA and CDR2 SQIVND (reference sequence). The CDR3 is 15 residues long. In the source study's methods: It was from reference gene primer amplification that nucleated cell counts were estimated. Sequenced by immunoSEQ multiplex PCR; TCRdb stores in-frame clones only, minus some. The V and J calls and clone size come from that table; D and trimming were worked out from the DNA. This sample has some 22,000 clones, with 90% to 95% found just once. The sample was peripheral blood. The receptor was derived from a woman in her forties or fifties with active COVID-19. This chain links TRBV19 with TRBJ1-5; 7 bases agree with TRBD1. The CDR3 sequence is CASSVTGFSNQPQHF. The CDR3 bases are TGTGCCAGTAGTGTGACAGGGTTTAGCAATCAGCCCCAGCATTTT.